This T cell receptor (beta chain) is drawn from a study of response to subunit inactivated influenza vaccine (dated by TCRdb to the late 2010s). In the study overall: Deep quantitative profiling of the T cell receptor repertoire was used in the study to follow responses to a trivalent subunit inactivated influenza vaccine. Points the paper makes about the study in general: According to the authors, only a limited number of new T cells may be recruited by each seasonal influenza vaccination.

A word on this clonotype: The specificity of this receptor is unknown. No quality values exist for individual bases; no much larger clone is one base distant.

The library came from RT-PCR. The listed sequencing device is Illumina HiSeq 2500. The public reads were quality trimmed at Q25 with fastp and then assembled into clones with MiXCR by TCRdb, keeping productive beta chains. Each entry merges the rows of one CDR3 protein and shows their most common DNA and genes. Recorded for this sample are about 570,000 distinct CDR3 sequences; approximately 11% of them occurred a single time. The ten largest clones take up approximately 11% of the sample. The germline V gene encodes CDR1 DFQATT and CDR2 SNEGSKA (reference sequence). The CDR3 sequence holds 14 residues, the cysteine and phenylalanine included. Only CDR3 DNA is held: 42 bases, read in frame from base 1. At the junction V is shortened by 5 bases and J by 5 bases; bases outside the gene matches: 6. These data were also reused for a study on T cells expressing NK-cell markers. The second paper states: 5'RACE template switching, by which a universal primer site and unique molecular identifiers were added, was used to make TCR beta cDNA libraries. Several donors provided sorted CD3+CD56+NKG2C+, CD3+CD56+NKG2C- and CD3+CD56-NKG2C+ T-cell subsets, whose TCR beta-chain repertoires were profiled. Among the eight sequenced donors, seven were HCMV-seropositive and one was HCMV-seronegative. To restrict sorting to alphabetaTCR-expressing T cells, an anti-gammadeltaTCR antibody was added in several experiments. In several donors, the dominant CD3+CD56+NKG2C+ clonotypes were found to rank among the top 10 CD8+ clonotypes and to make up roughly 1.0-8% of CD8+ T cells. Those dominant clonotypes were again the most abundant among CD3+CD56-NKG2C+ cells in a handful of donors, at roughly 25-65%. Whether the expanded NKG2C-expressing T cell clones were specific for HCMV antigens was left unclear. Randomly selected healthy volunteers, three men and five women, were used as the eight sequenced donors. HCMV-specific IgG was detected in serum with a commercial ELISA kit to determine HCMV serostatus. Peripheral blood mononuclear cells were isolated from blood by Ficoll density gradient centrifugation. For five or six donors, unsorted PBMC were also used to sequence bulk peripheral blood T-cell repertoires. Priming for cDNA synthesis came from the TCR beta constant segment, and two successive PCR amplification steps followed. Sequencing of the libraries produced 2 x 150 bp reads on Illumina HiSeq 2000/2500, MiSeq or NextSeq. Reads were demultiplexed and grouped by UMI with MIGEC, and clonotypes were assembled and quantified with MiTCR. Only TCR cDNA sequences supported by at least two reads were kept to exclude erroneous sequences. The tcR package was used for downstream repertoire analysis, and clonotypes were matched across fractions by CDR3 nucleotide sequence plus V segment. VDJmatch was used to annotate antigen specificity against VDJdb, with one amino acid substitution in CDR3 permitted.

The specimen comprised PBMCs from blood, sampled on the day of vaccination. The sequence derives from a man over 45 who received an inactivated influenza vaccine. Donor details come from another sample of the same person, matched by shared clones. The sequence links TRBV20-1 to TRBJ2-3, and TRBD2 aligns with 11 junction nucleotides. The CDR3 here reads CSAPSGGIGDTQYF. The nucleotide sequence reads TGCAGTGCTCCTAGCGGGGGGATCGGAGATACGCAGTATTTT.